This record concerns one T cell receptor (beta chain) sequence. The target antigen is unknown. This table comes from immunoSEQ multiplex PCR, and its TCRdb copy is limited to in-frame clones, with some not included. The sample gives 2,500,000 or so clones, roughly 90% of which show up once; roughly 0.34% is in the top ten. These data come from a study of shared clonotypes between healthy human individuals. Whole-study results and caveats: There were few donors, and this limited the genetic and exposure-history diversity represented. A handful of donors held approximately 4.5% of naive CD4 clonotypes in common.

The V end was cut by 3 bases, the J end by 6 bases, with 12 bases between. The CDR3 runs to 13 residues. CDR1 and CDR2 from the germline V gene are KGHSH and LQKENI. The chain links TRBV18 to TRBJ2-7; D gene uncertain. The sequencing sample was made of naive CD4+ T cells from PBMCs. Subset specified: CD45RA+ positively selected. The source of this sequence is a man younger than 35 in good health. Some clones in this sample may be carry-over from other donors' samples. The CDR3 coding sequence is TGTGCCAGCTCACCCGAAGTCCTCCGCGAGCAGTACTTC. Its protein product is CASSPEVLREQYF.